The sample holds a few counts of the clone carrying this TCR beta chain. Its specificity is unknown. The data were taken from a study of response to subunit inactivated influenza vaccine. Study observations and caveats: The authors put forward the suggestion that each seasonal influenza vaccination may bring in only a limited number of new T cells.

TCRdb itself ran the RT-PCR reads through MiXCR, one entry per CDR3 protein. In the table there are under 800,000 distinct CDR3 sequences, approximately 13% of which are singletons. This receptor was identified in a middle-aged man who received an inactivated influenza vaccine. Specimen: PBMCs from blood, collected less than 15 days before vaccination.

CDR3 sequence (DNA): TGTGCCAGCAGTTTCGTAGGAGGCTCAGGCCAAGACAATGAGCAGTTCTTC. Encoded protein: CASSFVGGSGQDNEQFF. This chain connects TRBV27 to TRBJ2-1, with TRBD2 as a possible D gene (5 bases). This CDR3 is 17 amino acids long. CDR1 and CDR2 (germline): MNHEY, SMNVEV (reference sequence). Trimming left V 3 bases short and J 5 bases short, with 20 bases between.